This T cell receptor beta chain was sequenced during a study of Ad26.COV2.S vaccination and SARS-CoV-2 variants. Study information: Enrolled in COV1001, the donor was in the Ad26.COV2.S trial arm, which received the vaccine.

CDR3 length: 17 residues. Trimming removed 2 bases from V and 8 bases from J; junction bases left unmatched: 12. Germline CDR1 MNHEY, CDR2 SMNVEV (reference sequence). Note on this clone: What it binds is not known.

General observations from the study: It was reported that spike-specific CD8+ and CD4+ T cell responses were substantially broad after vaccination. While placebo recipients had lower spike-specific TCR breadth, vaccine recipients had more.

Documented treatment: 15 to 20 received Ad26.COV2.S at low or high dose, single or two shots; about five received placebo; per-sample allocation not given. Sampling occurred on day 63 after the first vaccine or placebo injection. Vaccine was an Ad26 vector expressing Wuhan-strain SARS-CoV-2 spike. TCRdb's table, derived via immunoSEQ multiplex PCR, lists solely in-frame clones and lacks some. The sample holds 350,000 to 400,000 clones; about 91% are singletons and the top ten take around 1.8%. The chain is built from TRBV27 and TRBJ2-7; 13 bases fit TRBD2. The source material was peripheral blood, sampled in a trial of Ad26.COV2.S vaccine versus placebo. This receptor was obtained from a person aged 18-65 years who received the Ad26.COV2.S COVID-19 vaccine or a placebo. The CDR3 region has the DNA TGTGCCAGCAGTTTACGCCCAGCCACTAGCGGGAGGGTCCAGCAGTACTTC. Residues: CASSLRPATSGRVQQYF.